This TCR beta chain was recorded in a study of shared clonotypes between healthy human individuals. Naive CD8 isolation took CD45RO-negative cells positively selected for CCR7 and excluded terminally differentiated effector memory CD45RA+ cells. Only in-frame clones appear in the TCRdb table, and some are missing; sequencing was by immunoSEQ multiplex PCR. The sample yields roughly 770,000 clones, about 96% seen once. The V gene's germline CDR1 is SGHRS and CDR2 YFSETQ. The CDR3 is 16 residues long. J lost 7 bases, V lost 1 base, and 12 bases had no gene match. The chain carries TRBV5-1 and TRBJ1-1, with 8 bases aligning to TRBD1. This TCR derives from a man aged 30 to 39 in good health. Sequencing was done on a sample of naive CD8+ T cells sorted from blood. CDR3 loop: CASSLPSGQVANEAFF. In nucleotides, the CDR3 is TGCGCCAGCAGCTTGCCCTCGGGACAGGTCGCAAATGAAGCTTTCTTT.